The rows below give T cell receptor beta chains drawn from one sample of a study of technical replicates of blood from several donors. Assay used: immunoSEQ multiplex PCR; TCRdb lists only in-frame clones, some missing. The table lists tens of thousands of clones, around 97% of them singletons. The sample comprised T cells isolated from PBMCs. The receptors shown here come from a human donor in good health. Each CDR3 is given with its conserved first and last residue. A D gene is named only where the DNA matches it firmly. Rows give clone size only sometimes, using once, few, many, or a class for an expanded clone.

v_gene: TRBV5-1; j_gene: TRBJ2-3; d_gene: TRBD2; abundance: once; CDR3nt: TGCGCCAGCAGCCTGACTAGCGGGAGGGCCCGGGGCACAGATACGCAGTATTTT; CDR3aa: CASSLTSGRARGTDTQYF
v_gene: TRBV5-8; j_gene: TRBJ2-1; d_gene: .; abundance: .; CDR3nt: TGTGCCAGCAGATTCAGGCCTGGCGAGCAGTTCTTC; CDR3aa: CASRFRPGEQFF
v_gene: TRBV25-1; j_gene: TRBJ1-1; d_gene: TRBD1; abundance: .; CDR3nt: TGTGCCAGCAGTGAGACCCCCACAGGGGTCACTGAAGCTTTCTTT; CDR3aa: CASSETPTGVTEAFF
v_gene: TRBV5-6; j_gene: TRBJ2-7; d_gene: TRBD2; abundance: .; CDR3nt: TGTGCCAGCAGCTTCGGACTAGCGGAAACCTACGAGCAGTACTTC; CDR3aa: CASSFGLAETYEQYF
v_gene: TRBV5-1; j_gene: TRBJ2-3; d_gene: TRBD2; abundance: .; CDR3nt: TGCGCCAGCAGCTTGGCCCAGACGACTAGCGGGCCTTATCGCACAGATACGCAGTATTTT; CDR3aa: CASSLAQTTSGPYRTDTQYF
v_gene: TRBV9; j_gene: TRBJ2-3; d_gene: TRBD1; abundance: .; CDR3nt: TGTGCCAGCAGCTTACGACAGGGAGGCACAGATACGCAGTATTTT; CDR3aa: CASSLRQGGTDTQYF
v_gene: TRBV5-1; j_gene: TRBJ1-1; d_gene: .; abundance: .; CDR3nt: TGCGCCAGCAGCTTGGGACAGGCCAACACTGAAGCTTTCTTT; CDR3aa: CASSLGQANTEAFF
v_gene: TRBV5-6; j_gene: TRBJ2-4; d_gene: .; abundance: .; CDR3nt: TGTGCCAGCAGCTTGGTCTGGTCCCCTTCGGGGTGGGCCAAAAACATTCAGTACTTC; CDR3aa: CASSLVWSPSGWAKNIQYF
v_gene: TRBV5-1; j_gene: TRBJ1-1; d_gene: .; abundance: .; CDR3nt: TGCGCCAGCACGCTGGGCCAGGCCCCCTACACTGAAGCTTTCTTT; CDR3aa: CASTLGQAPYTEAFF
v_gene: TRBV14; j_gene: TRBJ2-5; d_gene: .; abundance: .; CDR3nt: TGTGCCAGCAGCCAAGTCAAACTGCAAGAGACCCAGTACTTC; CDR3aa: CASSQVKLQETQYF
v_gene: TRBV6-5; j_gene: TRBJ1-6; d_gene: .; abundance: .; CDR3nt: TGTGCCAGCAGTTACTCCTCCGGGGCCTATAATTCACCCCTCCACTTT; CDR3aa: CASSYSSGAYNSPLHF
v_gene: TRBV7-7; j_gene: TRBJ2-5; d_gene: TRBD2; abundance: .; CDR3nt: TGTGCCAGCAGCTTAGGGGGAGGGACGGAGACCCAGTACTTC; CDR3aa: CASSLGGGTETQYF
v_gene: TRBV7-9; j_gene: TRBJ2-5; d_gene: .; abundance: .; CDR3nt: TGTGCCAGCAGCTCGATATCGACAGTTTCAGAGACCCAGTACTTC; CDR3aa: CASSSISTVSETQYF
v_gene: TRBV19; j_gene: TRBJ1-1; d_gene: .; abundance: .; CDR3nt: TGTGCCAGTAGTAATAAGGGGCTGAACACTGAAGCTTTCTTT; CDR3aa: CASSNKGLNTEAFF
v_gene: TRBV7-6; j_gene: TRBJ2-7; d_gene: TRBD2; abundance: .; CDR3nt: TGTGCCAGCAGCTTAGCCCTAGCGGGGACCTACGAGCAGTACTTC; CDR3aa: CASSLALAGTYEQYF
v_gene: TRBV19; j_gene: TRBJ2-1; d_gene: TRBD1; abundance: .; CDR3nt: TGTGCCAGTAGTATTGTAGGCAGGGGGACCTACCTGGAGCAGTTCTTC; CDR3aa: CASSIVGRGTYLEQFF
v_gene: TRBV28; j_gene: TRBJ2-1; d_gene: TRBD2; abundance: .; CDR3nt: TGTGCCAGCAGTTTTGGGACTAGAGTCTCCTACAATGAGCAGTTCTTC; CDR3aa: CASSFGTRVSYNEQFF
v_gene: TRBV6-1; j_gene: TRBJ2-7; d_gene: .; abundance: .; CDR3nt: TGTGCCATCACCGACAGACTAGTCCAGAGCCACGAGCAGTACTTC; CDR3aa: CAITDRLVQSHEQYF
v_gene: TRBV2; j_gene: TRBJ1-5; d_gene: .; abundance: few; CDR3nt: TGTGCCAGCAGTGAAGAAGGGGGAAATCAGCCCCAGCATTTT; CDR3aa: CASSEEGGNQPQHF
v_gene: TRBV28; j_gene: TRBJ2-3; d_gene: .; abundance: .; CDR3nt: TGTGCCATCTCTTGGACAGTTAGCACAGATACGCAGTATTTT; CDR3aa: CAISWTVSTDTQYF
v_gene: TRBV15; j_gene: TRBJ2-1; d_gene: TRBD2; abundance: .; CDR3nt: TGTGCCACCAGCAGAGATCTTGCGGGGGGGCCCAATGAGCAGTTCTTC; CDR3aa: CATSRDLAGGPNEQFF
v_gene: TRBV11-2; j_gene: TRBJ2-1; d_gene: TRBD2; abundance: .; CDR3nt: TGTGCCAGCAGCCGACTAGCGACTACATACAATGAGCAGTTCTTC; CDR3aa: CASSRLATTYNEQFF
v_gene: TRBV5-6; j_gene: TRBJ1-2; d_gene: .; abundance: .; CDR3nt: TGTGCCAGCAGCTACCCATTTACTAGTTATGGCTACACCTTC; CDR3aa: CASSYPFTSYGYTF
v_gene: TRBV6-1; j_gene: TRBJ2-1; d_gene: TRBD1; abundance: .; CDR3nt: TGTGCCAGCACTATACCGGGACAGACTTACAATGAGCAGTTCTTC; CDR3aa: CASTIPGQTYNEQFF
v_gene: TRBV28; j_gene: TRBJ1-4; d_gene: .; abundance: .; CDR3nt: TGTGCCAGCAGTTTCGAGGGGGCAACTAATGAAAAACTGTTTTTT; CDR3aa: CASSFEGATNEKLFF
v_gene: TRBV7-9; j_gene: TRBJ1-4; d_gene: TRBD1; abundance: .; CDR3nt: TGTGCCAGCAGCCTCCGACAGGGGGGAAATGAAAAACTGTTTTTT; CDR3aa: CASSLRQGGNEKLFF
v_gene: TRBV30; j_gene: TRBJ2-5; d_gene: .; abundance: few; CDR3nt: TGTGCCTGGAGCGAGTGGGCAGGGGGGGAGACCCAGTACTTC; CDR3aa: CAWSEWAGGETQYF
v_gene: TRBV30; j_gene: TRBJ1-6; d_gene: .; abundance: .; CDR3nt: TGTGCCTGGACAGGGCAGGGGAATTCACCCCTCCACTTT; CDR3aa: CAWTGQGNSPLHF
v_gene: TRBV27; j_gene: TRBJ1-5; d_gene: TRBD1; abundance: .; CDR3nt: TGTGCCAGCGATAAACGATATGGACAGGGCAATCAGCCCCAGCATTTT; CDR3aa: CASDKRYGQGNQPQHF
v_gene: TRBV5-1; j_gene: TRBJ1-4; d_gene: .; abundance: .; CDR3nt: TGCGCCAGCAGCCTGGGACACCTTAATGAAAAACTGTTTTTT; CDR3aa: CASSLGHLNEKLFF
v_gene: TRBV6-5; j_gene: TRBJ2-2; d_gene: .; abundance: once; CDR3nt: TGTGCCAGCAGTTCCCAACCTTTAACTAGGGGGGAGCTGTTTTTT; CDR3aa: CASSSQPLTRGELFF